This T cell receptor (beta chain) is drawn from a study of cytomegalovirus exposure and HLA in healthy donors (dated by TCRdb to between 2016 and 2019). For the study in its entirety: According to an earlier analysis of 587 of the donors, about 179 million T cells yielded 120 million or so unique TCR beta sequences and 276 Gb of sequence data. About 310 gigabases of sequencing data and some 85 million unique TCR sequences were included in an early release covering about 600 HLA-typed donors. The genetic ancestry cluster associated with self-reported Caucasian donors included over 65% of the 300 to 400 genotyped donors. The study was designed to test whether signatures of past pathogen exposure could be identified by cataloging public T cell receptors. Using immunosequencing, the study profiled T cell repertoires from 500 to 800 subjects and related those repertoires to cytomegalovirus serostatus. In addition to the first cohort of roughly 670 subjects, a separate validation cohort of 120 different subjects was used. To predict cytomegalovirus infection status, the study brought together high-throughput TCR immunosequencing, statistical association of individual TCRs with disease status, and machine learning. A later analysis re-examined previously published TCR beta repertoires from hundreds of donors and added high-resolution HLA genotyping to investigate patterns of TCR occurrence. In the later analysis, no new phenotypic data were used to find candidate immune exposures; instead, reliance was placed on TCR beta sequences and their occurrence across donors. An earlier analysis of about 620 of the donors applied high-throughput TCR beta sequencing to assess whether each TCR beta V gene segment acted as functional or pseudogenic. Alongside the repertoire data, information on donor age, sex, ethnicity and CMV serostatus was compiled. In a later genetic analysis, genome-wide SNP genotypes for about 55% of the roughly 670 donors were used, and that subset was treated as a discovery cohort. All discovery cohort repertoires had been generated using a single sequencing platform. Class I and class II HLA loci were covered by the typing at four-digit resolution. The number of typed donors differed by locus: about 629-630 for A, B, C, DRB1 and DQB1; roughly 510 for DQA1; some 610 for DPA1; and about 450 for DPB1. A few DR-DQ haplotypes were handled as single units for association and clustering because linkage in the cohort was strong. Among a few hundred genotyped donors of the cohort, an average of approximately 230,000 unique TCR beta nucleotide sequences were sequenced per donor, 15% to 20% of them non-productive. The study at large found these results: A later analysis found that HLA-associated TCR beta chains were more clonally expanded and had lower generation probabilities than equally common non-associated chains. A total of 164 TCR beta chains were listed by the study as associated with cytomegalovirus. Roughly uniform sequencing depth across donors was assumed in presence/absence analyses, although this assumption may not hold. In a later analysis, TCR association rates were found to vary across HLA loci, with the most associated TCRs seen for DRB1 alleles and the fewest for HLA-C alleles. According to a later genetic analysis, donors in an Asian-associated ancestry cluster had fewer N-insertions in productive TCRs than the roughly 660-donor mean. A further reported finding was that TCR beta sequences accurately predicted the HLA-A and HLA-B alleles for most subjects in the first cohort. The sequencing pipeline was judged likely to have produced a cluster of highly shared sequence variants as a technical artifact. Because counts were too low, fewer than 20 rarely observed V segments, including chromosome 9 orphons, were excluded from the earlier analysis of 587 of the donors. Several of the top co-occurrence clusters appeared to be linked to parvovirus B19, influenza, CMV and Epstein-Barr virus, according to a later analysis. Correlated functional status among segregating V segments might reflect linkage disequilibrium, but an unknown experimental factor could not be ruled out. Some IMGT-functional V segments, including TRBV6-2 and TRBV6-3, could not be told apart with the 87-base-pair reads, so those segments were excluded. In vitro tests confirmed that three of the cytomegalovirus-associated TCR beta chains recognize cytomegalovirus antigens. In both the original and validation cohorts, the classifier was reported to diagnose cytomegalovirus status with high specificity and sensitivity. Because some donors lacked HLA typing at each locus, the association tests relied only on the typed subset. This cohort had only TCR beta chains sequenced, and the lack of alpha or paired-chain data limited which features could be detected. A later analysis associated about 17,000 TCR beta sequences with specific HLA alleles at a false discovery rate of 0.05. When HLA alleles, especially DR and DQ, strongly co-occurred, attributing TCR associations to individual alleles was difficult. In an earlier analysis of about 540 of the donors, most TCR beta V segments were observed in productive rearrangements about 90% or about 30% of the time, broadly matching IMGT annotations. According to the authors, the approach could potentially be generalized to other disease states and immunological phenotypes. V-gene and J-gene trimming of TCR beta chains was associated with a missense DCLRE1C variant in a later genetic analysis, and the association was replicated in an independent cohort. Most TCR sequences were seen in very few donors, while some public TCRs were found in many individuals. The only immune exposure information available for the cohort was CMV serostatus. In a later analysis, most CMV-associated TCR beta chains were found to appear HLA-restricted, with HLA associations seemingly driven largely by CMV exposure.

As concerns this clone: Its antigen is not yet known. No base quality information exists; no much larger clone differs at one position.

Measured from the cysteine to the phenylalanine, the CDR3 is 15 residues long. Only CDR3 DNA is held: 45 bases, read in frame from base 1. The V and J ends are trimmed by 0 bases and 4 bases, leaving 11 bases between them. The germline V gene sets CDR1 to MRHNA and CDR2 to SNTAGT. The library was generated by the immunoSEQ multiplex PCR assay. A mixture of 60 forward primers for TCR Vbeta segments and 13 reverse primers for TCR Jbeta segments was used in the multiplex PCR. The CDR3 region of rearranged TCR beta genes was amplified from genomic DNA by a multiplex PCR assay. The amplified TCR beta libraries were sequenced on the Illumina HiSeq System as 87-base-pair reads. The original pipeline was this. In a later analysis, around 80 million unique TCR beta chains were counted across the approximately 620 repertoires, and approximately 9.9 million of these chains were shared by at least two donors. To remove PCR and sequencing errors, raw reads were error-corrected and collapsed into unique sequences using a nearest-neighbor algorithm that merged closely related sequences. CDR3 sequences were aligned to IMGT reference sequences to assign V, D and J gene segments. For a sequence to be retained, at least a six-nucleotide match to both a V gene segment and a J gene segment was required. A rearrangement was called productive if the CDR3 had no stop codons and remained in frame with V and J, and every other rearrangement was called non-productive. CDR3 was defined by IMGT convention, running from the second conserved V-encoded cysteine to the conserved J-encoded phenylalanine. In an earlier analysis of around 540 of the donors, sequences lacking an unambiguous match to a single V gene segment were excluded. An earlier analysis of about 600 of the donors called V segments functional above 56.7% productive rearrangements and segregating when the between-donor standard deviation exceeded 5%. A statistical classification framework was built for diagnosing cytomegalovirus status from the catalog of TCR beta chain sequences. V and J gene assignment, in a later analysis, came from comparing TCR nucleotide sequences with IMGT/GENE-DB human TR gene sequences. Using the TCRdist pipeline, a later analysis assigned CDR3 sequences along with most-parsimonious VDJ recombination scenarios. In a later analysis, each TCR beta chain was defined by its CDR3 amino acid sequence together with its V-gene family, and reads without a unique V-gene family were excluded. A later analysis removed 592 highly shared, low-generation-probability nucleotide sequences to deal with suspected cross-contamination and a sequencing artifact. In a later analysis, a clonal expansion index was calculated for each public chain from normalized within-repertoire ranks of inferred template counts. A later analysis computed generation probabilities with a VDJ recombination model fitted to out-of-frame rearrangements, and checked the results against IGoR. In a later analysis, TCR-TCR, TCR-HLA and TCR-CMV co-occurrence was scored with hypergeometric tests, and a repertoire-size bias correction was applied to TCR pairs. In a later analysis, false discovery rates were estimated by permuting HLA or CMV assignments 20 times. In a later analysis, co-occurring TCRs were grouped with DBSCAN, and TCRdist sequence similarity was added when clustering was performed within HLA-allele-positive subsets. For co-occurrence clustering, repertoires with fewer than 30,000 or more than 120,000 public chains were excluded, along with a handful of repertoires with anomalous nucleotide sharing. As stored in TCRdb, this immuneACCESS dataset retains in-frame rearrangements with V and J assigned. A fraction of the clones does not appear; measured against another copy, unresolved V genes explain less than half of the discrepancy, and the remainder lacks a known reason. V and J calls plus clone size are reproduced from that table; the DNA served to infer D and trimming. In all, the sample holds about 98,000 clones, and under 75% of those were seen once. The ten largest clones represent about 2.5% of the sample.

The cohort was made up of hundreds of healthy bone marrow donors. At the time of sampling, all cohort members were nominally healthy, though unrecorded immune exposures were likely present. The donor was CMV seronegative and belonged to the group of 380 or so seronegative cohort members. Each donor provided a peripheral blood sample, and peripheral blood mononuclear cells were used for TCR beta sequencing. Genomic DNA was extracted from the blood cell samples with the Qiagen DNeasy Blood Extraction Kit. This TCR derives from a man between 50 and 59 years old in good health and CMV-seronegative. The rearranged chain carries TRBV6-4 and TRBJ2-3, with no D gene named confidently. The specimen was PBMCs. This receptor carries the CDR3 CASSDSGRGPDTQYF. The nucleotide sequence is TGTGCCAGCAGTGACTCCGGCCGAGGCCCAGATACGCAGTATTTT.